Below, 25 T cell receptor beta chains from the same sample are listed, as sequenced in a study of identical twins. TCRdb analysed the 5' RACE reads with MiXCR anew, one entry per CDR3 protein. The data show some 690,000 distinct CDR3 sequences, with 21% seen just once and 4% to 5.5% held by the top ten. These data are also associated with another study on T cells expressing NK-cell markers.

The sequenced material came from PBMCs. These receptors were taken from a woman under 30 in good health.

This rearrangement joins TRBV9 to TRBJ2-3, with D hard to call. V dropped 4 bases and J dropped 6 bases, with 18 bases sitting between them. The CDR3 extends over 15 amino acids. The germline CDR1 and CDR2 sequences are SGDLS and YYNGEE. The CDR3 region is CASSSRGVSPDTQYF. CDR3 nucleotide sequence: TGTGCCAGCAGCTCCAGAGGTGTTAGCCCGGATACGCAGTATTTT.

This chain joins TRBV20-1 and TRBJ2-7; a possible D gene is TRBD1 (5 bases). Germline CDR1 reads DFQATT; CDR2 reads SNEGSKA (reference sequence). The CDR3 runs to 13 residues. The germline V and J ends were trimmed by 0 bases and 6 bases, with 12 bases remaining between them. The CDR3 nucleotides read TGCAGTGCTAGAGACCTCCAGGGTGGCGAGCAGTACTTC. This translates into CSARDLQGGEQYF.

This clonotype was seen ten or more times. The chain couples TRBV5-6 to TRBJ1-2, with D perhaps TRBD1 (6 bases). Germline assignment: CDR1 SGHDT and CDR2 YYEEEE. The germline V and J ends were trimmed by 3 bases and 0 bases, with 12 bases remaining between them. This CDR3 has 15 amino acids. This CDR3 is CASSWGAGSNYGYTF. The CDR3 nucleotides read TGTGCCAGCAGCTGGGGGGCAGGATCTAACTATGGCTACACCTTC.

This clonotype was seen a few times. The chain is built from TRBV20-1 and TRBJ2-7, with D possibly matching TRBD2 (5 bases). Between the trimmed V and J ends, which lost 4 bases and 4 bases, there was a span of 17 bases. The CDR3 length is 14 residues. Germline V gene sequence: CDR1 DFQATT, CDR2 SNEGSKA (reference sequence). The CDR3 DNA reads as TGCAGTGCTACGACTGGACGAGGAGGATACGAGCAGTACTTC. Protein sequence: CSATTGRGGYEQYF.

This clonotype was detected only a few times. This rearrangement joins TRBV9 to TRBJ1-1; tentatively, D is TRBD1 (5 bases). Trimming took 0 bases from V and 1 from J, leaving 10 bases between them. In germline, CDR1 is SGDLS, CDR2 YYNGEE. The CDR3 contains 15 residues. The CDR3 protein is CASSVEGRTNTEAFF. CDR3 bases: TGTGCCAGCAGCGTAGAGGGGAGGACGAACACTGAAGCTTTCTTT.

The chain employs TRBV5-1 and TRBJ2-3; the match to TRBD1 covers 8 bases. Germline CDR1 is SGHRS and CDR2 is YFSETQ. V lost 4 bases to trimming and J lost 4 bases; unmatched junction nucleotides: 5. CDR3 length: 14 residues. The CDR3 coding sequence is TGCGCCAGCAGCGGCCAGGGGGCTTCAGATACGCAGTATTTT. Protein product: CASSGQGASDTQYF.

This clonotype was seen many times. V usage is TRBV12-3 or TRBV12-4 and J usage is TRBJ1-1; no clear D gene. Trimming removed 6 bases from V and 1 base from J, with 15 bases in between. This CDR3 spans 15 amino acids. The CDR3 here is CASSQKTEENTEAFF. CDR3 sequence (DNA): TGTGCCAGCAGCCAAAAGACTGAGGAGAACACTGAAGCTTTCTTT.

This sequence joins TRBV10-3 and TRBJ2-7; 7 nucleotides agree with TRBD2. The V gene end was trimmed by 6 bases and the J gene end by 2 bases; junction bases not matched to a gene: 4. The CDR3 runs 13 residues. Germline lookup yields CDR1 ENHRY and CDR2 SYGVKD. Here the CDR3 DNA reads TGTGCCATCAGCCAAACTAGCGCCTACGAGCAGTACTTC. This sequence encodes CAISQTSAYEQYF.

V usage is TRBV12-3 or TRBV12-4 and J usage is TRBJ1-5; 9 bases fit TRBD1. The CDR3 consists of 14 residues. Losses at the gene ends were 6 bases for V and 6 bases for J; bases not matched to a gene: 6. This CDR3 reads CASRSTGGLQPQHF. The CDR3 nucleotides are TGTGCCAGCAGATCGACAGGGGGGCTTCAGCCCCAGCATTTT.

This rearrangement joins TRBV3-1 to TRBJ2-7, with TRBD1 as a possible D gene (5 bases). CDR1 is LGHDT and CDR2 is YNNKEL in the germline V gene (reference sequence). The V gene lost 0 bases and the J gene lost 1 base, with 10 bases spanning the gap. The length of the CDR3 is 15 residues. CDR3 coding DNA: TGTGCCAGCAGCCAAGAAGGGGTTCCTTCCTACGAGCAGTACTTC. This gives the protein CASSQEGVPSYEQYF.

Only a few counts were recorded for this clonotype. The chain is built from TRBV6-5 and TRBJ2-5, with D perhaps TRBD1 (5 bases). CDR1 and CDR2 (germline): MNHEY, SVGAGI. This CDR3 region has 14 residues. V was clipped by 4 bases and J by 3 bases, with 12 bases between them. CDR3 sequence (DNA): TGTGCCAGCAGTTTGCTAGGGGCGGAAGAGACCCAGTACTTC. Protein: CASSLLGAEETQYF.

This clonotype occurred a few times. This chain uses TRBV5-1 with TRBJ2-7; D unclear. The CDR3 covers 14 residues. V was cut by 5 bases and J by 3 bases, with 15 bases left in between. CDR1 is SGHRS, CDR2 YFSETQ, per germline. CDR3 protein: CASREVGGNYEQYF. The CDR3 DNA follows: TGCGCCAGCAGAGAGGTTGGCGGAAACTACGAGCAGTACTTC.

The chain has TRBV12-3 or TRBV12-4 and TRBJ1-4, with 7 nucleotides matching TRBD1. The CDR3 has 15 amino acids. V trimming: 7 bases; J trimming: 3 bases; junction bases outside the gene matches: 8. This chain's CDR3 is CASMLQGSSNEKLFF. Here the CDR3 DNA reads TGTGCCAGCATGCTACAGGGGTCATCTAATGAAAAACTGTTTTTT.

This clonotype was seen a handful of times. This rearrangement joins TRBV29-1 to TRBJ2-6, with D maybe TRBD1 (6 bases). The CDR3 runs to 16 residues. CDR1 is SQVTM and CDR2 is ANQGSEA in the germline V gene. V dropped 7 bases and J dropped 0 bases, with 16 bases sitting between them. CDR3 in DNA: TGCAGCGCCGAACACAGGGTTCGCTCTGGGGCCAACGTCCTGACTTTC. It codes for CSAEHRVRSGANVLTF.

The chain links TRBV24-1 to TRBJ2-5; D may correspond to TRBD1 or TRBD2 (5 bases each). The V end lost 4 bases, the J end lost 5 bases, and 19 bases lay between the germline ends. This CDR3 contains 16 residues. CDR1 and CDR2 (germline): KGHDR, SFDVKD. As DNA, the CDR3 is TGTGCCACCAGTGACCCCTCGGAGCCGGGACGGGAGACCCAGTACTTC. Amino acids: CATSDPSEPGRETQYF.

V and J are TRBV12-3 or TRBV12-4 and TRBJ1-3; D not certain. Between the trimmed V and J ends, which lost 5 bases and 8 bases, there was a span of 7 bases. The CDR3 is 11 amino acids. The CDR3, as DNA: TGTGCCAGCAGTGAGACCGACACCATATATTTT. Its translation: CASSETDTIYF.

The table lists this clonotype with a few counts. V gene TRBV12-3 or TRBV12-4 combines with J gene TRBJ2-1; TRBD2 matches at 8 bases. Losses at the gene ends were 7 bases for V and 0 bases for J; bases not matched to a gene: 8. CDR3 length equals 16 residues. This CDR3 reads CASKQAGAVSYNEQFF. The DNA for the CDR3 is TGTGCCAGCAAGCAAGCGGGGGCCGTCTCCTACAATGAGCAGTTCTTC.

This clonotype has a handful of counts. The chain links TRBV7-8 to TRBJ2-5, with TRBD2 identical over 7 bases. V was pared by 7 bases and J by 2 bases, with 19 bases of the junction left unmatched. The CDR3 covers 18 residues. The germline CDR1 and CDR2 sequences are SGHVS and FQNEAQ. CDR3 loop: CASTRGTGTNYLQETQYF. The CDR3 bases are TGTGCCAGCACCCGCGGGACCGGGACTAACTACTTACAAGAGACCCAGTACTTC.

The chain has TRBV6-1 and TRBJ2-5; D is ambiguous. CDR3 length: 16 residues. The ends were cut back, 8 bases at V and 4 bases at J, with 23 bases in the middle. The germline V gene has CDR1 MNHNS and CDR2 SASEGT. The DNA of the CDR3 is TGTGCCAGCGCCCAGCAGAACGGGCGGCGTGGAGAGACCCAGTACTTC. This gives the protein CASAQQNGRRGETQYF.

This clonotype was seen only a few times. V is TRBV10-2 and J is TRBJ1-1; D may be TRBD1 (6 bases). V was shortened by 2 bases and J by 3 bases, with 7 bases between the two germline ends. CDR3 size: 13 residues. The germline V gene has CDR1 WSHSY and CDR2 SAAADI. CDR3 in amino acids: CASSEKGDTEAFF. CDR3 bases: TGCGCCAGCAGTGAGAAGGGGGACACTGAAGCTTTCTTT.

This clonotype came up many times. The chain is built from TRBV5-1 and TRBJ2-1; 9 bases agree with TRBD2. V shed 6 bases and J 4 bases; nucleotides not matched to a gene: 8. The germline V gene encodes CDR1 SGHRS and CDR2 YFSETQ. The CDR3 totals 15 residues. In nucleotides, the CDR3 is TGCGCCAGCACTTTTAACGCGGGAGGGTACAATGAGCAGTTCTTC. It codes for CASTFNAGGYNEQFF.

This clonotype was seen ten or more times. The chain is built from TRBV20-1 and TRBJ2-7; D gene uncertain. The CDR3 length is 11 residues. Trimming shortened V by 6 bases and J by 3 bases, and 9 bases separated the two germline ends. CDR1 is DFQATT and CDR2 is SNEGSKA in the germline V gene (reference sequence). The CDR3 DNA is TGCAGTGCCGTAGACGGCTACGAGCAGTACTTC. It is translated as CSAVDGYEQYF.

The rearrangement uses TRBV7-9 and TRBJ2-7, with 7 bases identical to TRBD1. CDR3 length: 11 residues. V dropped 5 bases and J dropped 12; count of bases not matched to a gene: 7. The germline CDR1 and CDR2 sequences are SEHNR and FQNEAQ (reference sequence). CDR3 protein: CASSVGQVPYF. The DNA of the CDR3 is TGTGCCAGCAGCGTTGGACAGGTGCCGTACTTC.

The rearrangement links TRBV4-3 to TRBJ2-7; D not resolved. The CDR3 runs to 16 residues. The V end was cut by 0 bases, the J end by 0 bases, with 12 bases between. Germline CDR1 and CDR2: LGHNA and YSLEER. CDR3 DNA sequence: TGCGCCAGCAGCCAAGAGCTCGGGTTGAGCTCCTACGAGCAGTACTTC. Its protein is CASSQELGLSSYEQYF.

This clonotype showed up just a few times. The gene calls are TRBV7-2 and TRBJ2-2; 7 bases fit TRBD1. V was clipped by 4 bases and J by 1 base; unmatched bases: 0. The CDR3 has 14 amino acids. The V gene's germline CDR1 is SGHTA and CDR2 FQGNSA. The DNA of the CDR3 is TGTGCCAGCAGCTGGGACAGGAACACCGGGGAGCTGTTTTTT. As protein: CASSWDRNTGELFF. Using reference TRBV7-2 and TRBJ2-2 for the parts outside the CDR3, the full variable domain is GAGVSQSPSNKVTEKGKDVELRCDPISGHTALYWYRQSLGQGLEFLIYFQGNSAPDKSGLPSDRFSAERTGGSVSTLTIQRTQQEDSAVYLCASSWDRNTGELFFGEGSRLTVL.